Each of the 17 T cell receptor beta chains below was sequenced from the same sample in a study of cytomegalovirus exposure and HLA in healthy donors. The PCR had 60 Vbeta and 13 Jbeta primers. Assay: immunoSEQ multiplex PCR; the TCRdb copy retains only in-frame clones and omits some. The sample consists of some 150,000 clones, around three quarters of them appearing once. The sample comprised PBMCs. All receptors derive from a man between 40 and 49 years old in good health and CMV-seropositive.

This clone was found once. The V and J genes are TRBV4-1 and TRBJ2-1; D possibly corresponds to TRBD2 (5 bases). The germline V and J ends were trimmed by 5 bases and 5 bases, with 22 bases remaining between them. The germline V gene encodes CDR1 MGHRA and CDR2 YSYEKL. CDR3 length: 17 amino acids. The CDR3 loop reads CASSYPPVGERNNEQFF. CDR3 nucleotides: TGCGCCAGCAGCTATCCCCCCGTCGGGGAGAGGAACAATGAGCAGTTCTTC.

The genes are TRBV4-2 and TRBJ1-2, with a weak D call TRBD1 (5 bases). Trimming left V 0 bases short and J 7 bases short, with 12 bases between. The CDR3 loop spans 14 amino acids. Per germline, CDR1 LGHNA and CDR2 YNFKEQ. This CDR3 is CASSQEGRVGGYTF. CDR3 in DNA: TGTGCCAGCAGCCAAGAGGGCAGGGTGGGTGGCTACACCTTC.

This chain joins TRBV28 and TRBJ1-5; 7 bases map to TRBD1. The V gene's germline CDR1 is MDHEN and CDR2 SYDVKM. J was trimmed by 3 bases and V by 3 bases; bases with no gene match: 5. The CDR3 spans 15 residues. The DNA for the CDR3 is TGTGCCAGCAGTTTTGGGACAGTTCTCAATCAGCCCCAGCATTTT. Protein: CASSFGTVLNQPQHF.

DNA of the CDR3: TGCGCCAGCAGCCCCCCGACAGGAAAGGAGTTCTTC. Amino acids: CASSPPTGKEFF. V is TRBV5-1 and J is TRBJ2-1; D possibly corresponds to TRBD1 (6 bases). The CDR3 extends over 12 amino acids. V was clipped by 4 bases and J by 14 bases, with 16 bases between them. CDR1 is SGHRS and CDR2 is YFSETQ in the germline V gene.

As for this clone: Other DNA sequences in the same sample also yield this CDR3. The gene calls are TRBV25-1 and TRBJ2-7, with TRBD1 matching 12 bases. Germline assignment: CDR1 MGHDK and CDR2 SYGVNS. The CDR3 spans 14 residues. With V trimmed by 6 bases and J by 3 bases, 3 bases remained unmatched. The CDR3 region is CASRGTGGFYEQYF. In DNA, the CDR3 is TGTGCCAGCAGGGGGACAGGGGGCTTCTACGAGCAGTACTTC.

The J gene is TRBJ1-4, the V gene TRBV9, with D possibly matching TRBD1 (5 bases). CDR3 length: 17 residues. The V gene lost 0 bases and the J gene lost 4 bases, with 16 bases spanning the gap. Germline values: CDR1 SGDLS, CDR2 YYNGEE. Here the CDR3 DNA reads TGTGCCAGCAGCGTAGCTCCGACAGCAGGGCTTAATGAAAAACTGTTTTTT. This encodes CASSVAPTAGLNEKLFF.

CDR3 DNA: TGTGCCAGCGTATCTCTTAGCGGGGCCAACGTCCTGACTTTC. This sequence encodes CASVSLSGANVLTF. The J gene is TRBJ2-6, the V gene TRBV6-5; D uncertain. Germline V lookup: CDR1 MNHEY, CDR2 SVGAGI. Trimming took 8 bases from V and 4 from J, leaving 12 bases between them. The CDR3 sequence is 14 residues long.

The rearrangement joins TRBV18 to TRBJ1-3; D might be TRBD1 (6 bases). Germline V CDR1 and CDR2: KGHSH, LQKENI. CDR3 length: 17 residues. V shed 0 bases and J shed 0 bases, with 12 bases lying between them. In DNA, the CDR3 is TGTGCCAGCTCACCACCCTCGGGACACAACTCTGGAAACACCATATATTTT. Translating gives CASSPPSGHNSGNTIYF.

This chain joins TRBV5-6 and TRBJ1-6; 7 nucleotides agree with TRBD1. J was trimmed by 6 bases and V by 4 bases; bases with no gene match: 10. This CDR3 region has 16 residues. From germline, CDR1 is SGHDT and CDR2 YYEEEE. The CDR3 protein is CASSTPTGFGNSPLHF. In DNA form, the CDR3 reads TGTGCCAGCAGCACCCCGACAGGGTTTGGTAATTCACCCCTCCACTTT.

V gene TRBV4-1 combines with J gene TRBJ2-2, with no clear D. V was trimmed by 1 base and J by 7 bases, leaving 13 bases between them. CDR3 length equals 15 residues. Germline values: CDR1 MGHRA, CDR2 YSYEKL. The CDR3 coding sequence is TGCGCCAGCAGCCAAGGAAACAGTGGGCGCGGGGAGCTGTTTTTT. This codes for CASSQGNSGRGELFF.

This chain uses TRBV18 with TRBJ2-5, with 8 bases matching TRBD1. Germline CDR1 reads KGHSH; CDR2 reads LQKENI. The CDR3 has 16 amino acids. The V and J ends lost 1 base and 0 bases, in that order; junction bases with no gene match: 4. The CDR3 DNA reads TGTGCCAGCTCACCACTGACAGGGGTCCACCAAGAGACCCAGTACTTC. Its translation is CASSPLTGVHQETQYF. The variable domain in full, with the rest retrieved from reference TRBV18 and TRBJ2-5, is NAGVMQNPRHLVRRRGQEARLRCSPMKGHSHVYWYRQLPEEGLKFMVYLQKENIIDESGMPKERFSAEFPKEGPSILRIQQVVRGDSAAYFCASSPLTGVHQETQYFGPGTRLLVL.

The V and J genes are TRBV7-9 and TRBJ1-6; tentative D call: TRBD1 (6 bases). Trimming left V 5 bases short and J 7 bases short, with 12 bases between. Germline lookup yields CDR1 SEHNR and CDR2 FQNEAQ (reference sequence). This CDR3 is 14 amino acids long. CDR3: CASSTGHLNSPLHF. The DNA of the CDR3 is TGTGCCAGCAGCACGGGACACCTAAATTCACCCCTCCACTTT.

The chain recombines TRBV4-1 with TRBJ1-5; D possibly corresponds to TRBD1 (5 bases). Germline V gives CDR1 MGHRA, CDR2 YSYEKL. The CDR3 spans 16 residues. Trimming left V 0 bases short and J 5 bases short, with 14 bases between. For the CDR3, the DNA is TGCGCCAGCAGCCAAGAACCAGGGATAGGCGATCAGCCCCAGCATTTT. Translated, it gives CASSQEPGIGDQPQHF.

The CDR3 bases are TGCAGCGTTGAGGGGGGGGGAGGTGGCGGCTATGGCTACACCTTC. Protein: CSVEGGGGGGYGYTF. The rearrangement links TRBV29-1 to TRBJ1-2; a weak D match, TRBD1 (5 bases). Germline assignment: CDR1 SQVTM and CDR2 ANQGSEA. V lost 3 bases to trimming and J lost 4 bases, with 18 bases between them. The length of the CDR3 is 15 residues.

In regard to this clone: The junction does not match germline at one end; this may be a read error. The chain combines TRBV5-1 with TRBJ2-7, with D possibly TRBD1 on 5 matching bases. The CDR3 sequence is 14 residues long. Looked up from germline, CDR1 is SGHRS and CDR2 is YFSETQ. The CDR3 DNA reads as TGCGCCAGCAGGCAGGGTAGTAGCTCCTGCGAGCAGTACTTC. Protein product: CASRQGSSSCEQYF.

The chain couples TRBV5-1 to TRBJ2-4; 7 nucleotides agree with TRBD2. The CDR3 has 18 amino acids. CDR1 and CDR2 (germline): SGHRS, YFSETQ. V shed 4 bases, J shed 0 bases, and the junction held 13 bases outside the gene matches. This chain's CDR3 is CASSPRGVAGIAKNIQYF. The DNA of the CDR3 is TGCGCCAGCAGCCCCCGGGGGGTGGCAGGAATAGCCAAAAACATTCAGTACTTC.

The chain has TRBV7-9 and TRBJ1-2; the D gene is possibly TRBD1 (5 bases). The CDR3 sequence is 12 residues long. Germline values: CDR1 SEHNR, CDR2 FQNEAQ (reference sequence). The V end lost 6 bases, the J end lost 4 bases, and 9 bases lay between the germline ends. The CDR3 reads CASRQGGYGYTF. The CDR3 nucleotides are TGTGCCAGCAGGCAGGGCGGCTATGGCTACACCTTC.